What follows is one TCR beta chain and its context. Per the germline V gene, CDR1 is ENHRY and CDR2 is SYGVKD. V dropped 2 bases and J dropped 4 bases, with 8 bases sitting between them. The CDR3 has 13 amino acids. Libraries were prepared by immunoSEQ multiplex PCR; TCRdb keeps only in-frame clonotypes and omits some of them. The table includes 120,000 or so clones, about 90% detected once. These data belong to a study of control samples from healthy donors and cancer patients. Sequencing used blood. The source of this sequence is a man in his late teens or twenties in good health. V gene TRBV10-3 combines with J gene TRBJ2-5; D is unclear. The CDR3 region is CAISEIGGETQYF. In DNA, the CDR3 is TGTGCCATCAGTGAGATCGGCGGAGAGACCCAGTACTTC.